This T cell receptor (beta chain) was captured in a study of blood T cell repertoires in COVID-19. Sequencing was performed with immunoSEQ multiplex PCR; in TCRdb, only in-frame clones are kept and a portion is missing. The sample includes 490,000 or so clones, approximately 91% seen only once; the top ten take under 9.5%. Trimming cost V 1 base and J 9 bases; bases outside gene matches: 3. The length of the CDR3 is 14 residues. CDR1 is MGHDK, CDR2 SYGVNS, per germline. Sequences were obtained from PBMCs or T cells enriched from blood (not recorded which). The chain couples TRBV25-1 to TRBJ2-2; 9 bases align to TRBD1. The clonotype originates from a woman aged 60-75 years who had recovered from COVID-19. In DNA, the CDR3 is TGTGCCAGCAGTGAATTTGGGACAGGGAGGGAGCTGTTTTTT. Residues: CASSEFGTGRELFF.